A selection of T cell receptor beta chains follows, all from one sample in a study of shared clonotypes between healthy human individuals. The data were produced by immunoSEQ multiplex PCR, yet TCRdb's version contains in-frame clones alone and is incomplete. The sample yields under 120,000 clones, about 70% seen once. Sequencing input: memory CD8+ T cells sorted from blood. The source is a woman in her thirties in good health. CDR3s include the opening cysteine and the closing phenylalanine or tryptophan. D genes are given only for firm matches. Clone size is given for some rows only: seen once, a few or many times, or a class if the clone is expanded.

d_gene: .
v_gene: TRBV6-4
j_gene: TRBJ2-1
abundance: few
len: 13
CDR3nt: TGTGCCAGCAGTGTTAGCTCTACCGATGAGCAGTTCTTC
CDR3aa: CASSVSSTDEQFF

d_gene: .
v_gene: TRBV13
j_gene: TRBJ2-1
abundance: few
len: 15
CDR3nt: TGTGCCAGCAGCTTGGAGGGAAGCTCCTACAATGAGCAGTTCTTC
CDR3aa: CASSLEGSSYNEQFF

d_gene: .
v_gene: TRBV4-2
j_gene: TRBJ1-4
abundance: .
len: 15
CDR3nt: TGTGCCAGCAGCCAGGAGGGACATACTAATGAAAAACTGTTTTTT
CDR3aa: CASSQEGHTNEKLFF

d_gene: TRBD1
v_gene: TRBV7-9
j_gene: TRBJ1-1
abundance: many
len: 16
CDR3nt: TGTGCCAGCAGCCCCCTCTGGACAGGAGTGAACACTGAAGCTTTCTTT
CDR3aa: CASSPLWTGVNTEAFF

d_gene: TRBD1
v_gene: TRBV13
j_gene: TRBJ2-7
abundance: .
len: 14
CDR3nt: TGTGCCAGCAGCTTAGAGGGGGCTGGATACGAGCAGTACTTC
CDR3aa: CASSLEGAGYEQYF

d_gene: .
v_gene: TRBV19
j_gene: TRBJ2-3
abundance: .
len: 16
CDR3nt: TGTGCCAGTAGTACCCAGATCGGTGCCGGCACAGATACGCAGTATTTT
CDR3aa: CASSTQIGAGTDTQYF

d_gene: .
v_gene: TRBV6-1
j_gene: TRBJ1-1
abundance: .
len: 11
CDR3nt: TGTGCCAGCTATAAGAACACTGAAGCTTTCTTT
CDR3aa: CASYKNTEAFF

d_gene: TRBD1
v_gene: TRBV2
j_gene: TRBJ1-2
abundance: .
len: 12
CDR3nt: TGTGCCAGCAGCGACAGGGGGCTAGGCTACACCTTC
CDR3aa: CASSDRGLGYTF

d_gene: TRBD2
v_gene: TRBV5-1
j_gene: TRBJ2-2
abundance: .
len: 16
CDR3nt: TGCGCCAGCAGCTTGTCAAGGAGCGGGAGGGCCGGGGAGCTGTTTTTT
CDR3aa: CASSLSRSGRAGELFF

d_gene: TRBD2
v_gene: TRBV9
j_gene: TRBJ2-2
abundance: .
len: 16
CDR3nt: TGTGCCAGCAGCGTTGGAGCGGGAGGAAACACCGGGGAGCTGTTTTTT
CDR3aa: CASSVGAGGNTGELFF